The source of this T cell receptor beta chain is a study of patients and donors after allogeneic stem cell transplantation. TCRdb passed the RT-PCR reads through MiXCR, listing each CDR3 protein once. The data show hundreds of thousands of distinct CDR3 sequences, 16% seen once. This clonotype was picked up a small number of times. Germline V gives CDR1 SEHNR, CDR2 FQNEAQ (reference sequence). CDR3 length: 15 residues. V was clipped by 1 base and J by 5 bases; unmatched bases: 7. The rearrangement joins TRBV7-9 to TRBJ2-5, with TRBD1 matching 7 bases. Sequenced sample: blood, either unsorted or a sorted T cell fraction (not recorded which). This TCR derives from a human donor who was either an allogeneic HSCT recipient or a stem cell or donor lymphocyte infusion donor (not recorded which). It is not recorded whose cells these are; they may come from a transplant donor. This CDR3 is CASSLDEGAVETQYF. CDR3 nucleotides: TGTGCCAGCAGCTTAGATGAGGGGGCGGTGGAGACCCAGTACTTC.